The clone carrying this T cell receptor (beta chain) appeared once. Its target is not known. From germline, CDR1 is MDHEN and CDR2 SYDVKM. The CDR3 sequence is 13 residues long. V was pared by 2 bases and J by 0 bases, with 4 bases between. This record belongs to a study of T cell responses to AZD1222 COVID-19 vaccine. Regarding the study as a whole: Just 6 or 7 AZD1222 recipients were seropositive at baseline.

Clones were sequenced by immunoSEQ multiplex PCR, and TCRdb holds only the in-frame ones, with some missing. The sample yields approximately 26,000 clones, around 90% seen once. This receptor was obtained from an adult in good health. The sample was peripheral blood, taken on day 0 of AZD1222 vaccination. The chain carries TRBV28 and TRBJ1-2; D is uncertain. CDR3: CASSLTANYGYTF. The DNA for the CDR3 is TGTGCCAGCAGTTTAACGGCTAACTATGGCTACACCTTC.